This T cell receptor beta chain emerged from a study of vaccination effects on CD4 cells after COVID-19 (dated by TCRdb to between 2021 and 2023). About the full investigation: Post-vaccine samples across the study were collected a median of 72 days after the second dose, with a range of 14 to 241. A total of over nine COVID-19 convalescent patients and several SARS-CoV-2-naive healthy vaccine recipients were included in the full study. The study compared SARS-CoV-2 spike-specific CD4+ TCR repertoires before and after mRNA vaccination in COVID-19 convalescent patients and infection-naive vaccine recipients. Cultures from other donors in the study were sequenced using the Oncomine TCR Beta short-read assay on an Illumina iSeq 100.

Library construction relied on the immunoSEQ multiplex PCR assay. TCR beta CDR3 sequencing was performed on DNA from the cultured, isolated CD4+ T cells. The original methods were these. The analysis removed non-productive TCR sequences, trimmed reads to the CDR3 region, and retained only CDR3s that were 7 or more amino acids long. The MANAFEST web app was used to identify antigen-specific clonotypes by comparing expansion in peptide wells with expansion in reference cultures. To be called positive, a clone needed expansion at FDR<0.05 compared with the reference and with all other wells, an odds ratio greater than 5, and a frequency greater than 0.1% in two replicate wells. Clonotypes significantly expanded in SARS-CoV-2 spike wells and in at least one common cold coronavirus spike condition were defined as cross-reactive. Levenshtein distance calculated with the stringdist R package was used to assess CDR3 similarity, and unrooted trees were constructed with ape in R 3.6.1. TCRdb re-hosts the immuneACCESS table, in-frame sequences only. Its copies lack some clones; in the studies checked, an unresolved V gene accounts for under half of them, and the cause for the rest is not known. That table gives V, J and clone size, and the DNA gave D and trimming. The sample table lists tens of thousands of clones, 80% to 85% of them with a count of one. The ten most abundant clones make up 0.95% to 1.5% of the sample.

Via the germline V gene, CDR1 is MNHEY and CDR2 SVGAGI. Counted from cysteine to phenylalanine, this CDR3 has 16 amino acids. Of the read, only the CDR3 DNA is kept; its 48 bases are in frame from base 1. The trim is 4 bases for V and 1 base for J, with a gap of 16 bases between the germline ends. Paper-wide results and their limitations: In healthy vaccine recipients, vaccine-induced clones were almost all SARS-CoV-2 mono-reactive, with only 1 of 255 being cross-reactive with common cold coronaviruses. The study was limited by a small number of convalescent patients, and early post-infection timepoints were lacking. Marked clonal contraction was observed in both infection-induced and vaccine-induced clones at late post-vaccination timepoints, consistent with waning T cell responses.

In the ViraFEST assay, PBMC were stimulated with viral peptide pools, and TCR sequencing was then used to find antigen-specific CD4+ T cell clonotypes based on their expansion. After less than eleven days of culture, CD4+ T cells were isolated with the EasySep CD4+ T cell isolation kit. Each participant got two doses of an mRNA SARS-CoV-2 vaccine, either BNT162b2 or mRNA-1273. Healthy vaccine recipients had no prior SARS-CoV-2 infection, confirmed by negative nucleocapsid antibodies before and after vaccination. Each well held roughly 2 million PBMC cultured in IMDM containing roughly 4.9% human AB serum, 9.5 to 10 IU/ml IL-2 and gentamicin, along with 8 to 10 ug/ml peptides. On days 3 and 7, half of the culture medium was replaced with fresh IL-2-containing medium. Unless noted otherwise, every peptide stimulation condition was cultured in triplicate wells. PBMC were separated from whole blood using Ficoll-Paque Plus gradient centrifugation and were then either cryopreserved at -140C or used fresh. Overlapping peptide pools spanned the spike proteins of SARS-CoV-2 and the common cold coronaviruses HCoV-NL63, HCoV-OC43 and HCoV-229E. Genomic DNA was extracted from cultured CD4+ T cells with the QIAamp micro DNA kit.

Note on this clone: Its antigen target is currently unknown. Per-nucleotide qualities are absent, and no much larger clonotype sits a single base away.

The source material was CD4+ T cells from PBMCs cultured with HCoV-229E spike peptides, sampled after COVID-19 vaccination. Per the publication, the cell subset or site label means: HCoV-229E spike overlapping peptide pool stimulation. The chain was built from TRBV6-5 and TRBJ1-1; the D gene lacks a confident call. The clonotype comes from a human donor who received a COVID-19 vaccine. The DNA is as follows: TGTGCCAGCAGTTCTCCCGCGGGCACCAAGAACACTGAAGCTTTCTTT. Its amino acids are CASSSPAGTKNTEAFF.